Presented here are 15 T cell receptor beta chains from one specimen sequenced in a study of T cell changes during pregnancy in multiple sclerosis. Here immunoSEQ multiplex PCR was the method, and the copy in TCRdb shows in-frame clones only, minus some. The sample has some 95,000 clones, roughly 92% seen once. Sample: peripheral blood, taken in the first trimester of pregnancy. The receptors shown here come from a female donor with multiple sclerosis, enrolled in a pregnancy study.

This chain links TRBV9 with TRBJ1-2, with D possibly TRBD1 on 6 matching bases. The CDR3 length is 18 residues. Per germline, CDR1 SGDLS and CDR2 YYNGEE. Trimming removed 4 bases at V and 0 bases at J, with 22 bases between. The CDR3 DNA reads TGTGCCAGCAGCTCGCCAGGGGCCAGGGGAACATCTAACTATGGCTACACCTTC. Protein product: CASSSPGARGTSNYGYTF.

This clone was counted once. V usage is TRBV6-6 and J usage is TRBJ1-3; tentative D call: TRBD1 (6 bases). Germline CDR1 and CDR2: MNHNY and SVGAGI (reference sequence). Deletions cut 4 bases from V and 7 bases from J, with 17 bases between. The CDR3 spans 15 residues. The CDR3 is CASSSPGHPSNTIYF. The CDR3 region has the DNA TGTGCCAGCAGTTCCCCGGGACACCCAAGTAACACCATATATTTT.

This chain joins TRBV2 and TRBJ2-1, with 13 bases aligning to TRBD2. CDR1 is SNHLY and CDR2 is FYNNEI in the germline V gene. The CDR3 is made up of 16 amino acids. V lost 6 bases and J lost 4; bases outside the gene matches: 6. The CDR3 loop reads CASRELAGGGYNEQFF. The DNA of the CDR3 is TGTGCCAGCAGGGAACTAGCGGGAGGGGGGTACAATGAGCAGTTCTTC.

The rearrangement uses TRBV9 and TRBJ2-3, with 14 bases lining up with TRBD2. Losses at the gene ends were 0 bases for V and 2 bases for J; bases not matched to a gene: 11. Per the germline V gene, CDR1 is SGDLS and CDR2 is YYNGEE. CDR3 length: 20 residues. CDR3 loop: CASSVEGLAGVSRVTDTQYF. The CDR3 coding sequence is TGTGCCAGCAGCGTAGAGGGACTAGCGGGAGTTTCTCGCGTCACAGATACGCAGTATTTT. Using reference TRBV9 and TRBJ2-3 for the parts outside the CDR3, the full variable domain is DSGVTQTPKHLITATGQRVTLRCSPRSGDLSVYWYQQSLDQGLQFLIQYYNGEERAKGNILERFSAQQFPDLHSELNLSSLELGDSALYFCASSVEGLAGVSRVTDTQYFGPGTRLTVL.

This chain links TRBV27 with TRBJ2-7; 12 nucleotides line up with TRBD2. This CDR3 has 15 amino acids. V was pared by 5 bases and J by 6 bases, with 8 bases of the junction left unmatched. The V gene's germline CDR1 is MNHEY and CDR2 SMNVEV (reference sequence). This CDR3 is CASSPGTSGYSEQYF. The CDR3 bases are TGTGCCAGCAGTCCCGGGACTAGCGGGTATAGCGAGCAGTACTTC.

The gene calls are TRBV27 and TRBJ2-6; D is perhaps TRBD2 (5 bases). The CDR3 has 13 residues. Trimming removed 4 bases at V and 12 bases at J, with 13 bases between. Germline V lookup: CDR1 MNHEY, CDR2 SMNVEV (reference sequence). CDR3 amino acids: CASSSTGFGVLTF. The CDR3 DNA follows: TGTGCCAGCAGTTCGACGGGATTTGGCGTCCTGACTTTC.

The chain combines TRBV19 with TRBJ1-1, with 10 bases that match TRBD1. The V gene end was trimmed by 3 bases and the J gene end by 10 bases; junction bases not matched to a gene: 14. CDR1 is LNHDA and CDR2 is SQIVND in the germline V gene (reference sequence). This CDR3 is 16 amino acids long. CDR3 DNA: TGTGCCAGTAGTATTAGACAGGGGGCCCGCCCCCCCCCAGCTTTCTTT. This sequence encodes CASSIRQGARPPPAFF.

CDR3 sequence (DNA): TGTGCCAGCAACCGGGGGACCGGGGAGCTGTTTTTT. Amino acid sequence: CASNRGTGELFF. The chain combines TRBV13 with TRBJ2-2; tentative D call: TRBD2 (6 bases). Germline V gene lookup returns CDR1 PRHDT and CDR2 FYEKMQ (reference sequence). CDR3 length: 12 residues. Trimming cost V 7 bases and J 5 bases, with 8 bases left between them.

V usage is TRBV11-2 and J usage is TRBJ2-6, with D possibly TRBD1 on 5 matching bases. Germline CDR1 and CDR2: SGHAT and FQNNGV. This CDR3 is built from 15 residues. Trimming pared 6 bases from V and 4 bases from J, leaving 13 bases between. The CDR3 coding sequence is TGTGCCAGCAGTACAGGTGCCGCCGGGGCCAACGTCCTGACTTTC. This codes for CASSTGAAGANVLTF.

The chain is built from TRBV19 and TRBJ2-7, with D possibly matching TRBD2 (6 bases). Germline CDR1 and CDR2: LNHDA and SQIVND (reference sequence). V shed 5 bases and J shed 5 bases, with 16 bases lying between them. The CDR3 is made up of 14 amino acids. The CDR3 protein is CASSCLGGDDEQYF. The CDR3 DNA follows: TGTGCCAGTAGTTGCCTGGGCGGGGACGACGAGCAGTACTTC.

The J gene is TRBJ2-7, the V gene TRBV28; 9 bases line up with TRBD1. The trim removed 6 bases at V and 5 bases at J, leaving 11 bases unmatched. The CDR3 extends over 15 amino acids. Germline CDR1 and CDR2: MDHEN and SYDVKM. The CDR3 region is CASSPAGTGLHEQYF. DNA for the CDR3: TGTGCCAGCAGCCCGGCCGGGACAGGGCTTCACGAGCAGTACTTC.

The genes are TRBV18 and TRBJ2-2, with unresolved D. The CDR3 is made up of 15 amino acids. CDR1 and CDR2 (germline): KGHSH, LQKENI. Trimming shortened V by 3 bases and J by 2 bases, and 10 bases separated the two germline ends. CDR3 protein: CASSPLPINTGELFF. CDR3 coding DNA: TGTGCCAGCTCACCTCTCCCTATCAACACCGGGGAGCTGTTTTTT.

The V call is TRBV4-2, the J call TRBJ2-2; 8 bases are shared with TRBD2. Per the germline V gene, CDR1 is LGHNA and CDR2 is YNFKEQ. This CDR3 is built from 18 residues. V dropped 0 bases and J dropped 4; count of bases not matched to a gene: 10. The CDR3 DNA reads TGTGCCAGCAGCCAAGATCAGTACAGCGGGAGCGGCACCGGGGAGCTGTTTTTT. This codes for CASSQDQYSGSGTGELFF.

The V gene is TRBV7-3, the J gene TRBJ2-2; TRBD2 might be the D (6 bases). V dropped 1 base and J dropped 5 bases, with 17 bases sitting between them. This CDR3 has 17 residues. Germline V gene sequence: CDR1 SGHTA, CDR2 FQGTGA. The CDR3 DNA reads TGTGCCAGCAGCTTAAATTCGGCGGGACTCGGGACCGGGGAGCTGTTTTTT. It specifies CASSLNSAGLGTGELFF.

J is TRBJ2-1 and V is TRBV2; 8 bases match TRBD1. Per germline, CDR1 SNHLY and CDR2 FYNNEI. The J segment lost 8 bases and the V segment lost 4 bases, leaving 19 bases of the junction unmatched. The CDR3 is 18 amino acids. The CDR3 spells CASSGIGQGVGFWDEQFF. In DNA form, the CDR3 reads TGTGCCAGCAGTGGGATAGGACAGGGAGTGGGGTTTTGGGATGAGCAGTTCTTC.